These T cell receptor beta chains were read from a single sample in a study of cytotoxic CD8 clonotypes in ibrutinib-treated CLL. Sequenced by immunoSEQ multiplex PCR; TCRdb stores in-frame clones only, minus some. The sample holds 160,000 or so clones, approximately 80% seen once. The sequences come from PBMCs, collected after 24 months of ibrutinib treatment. The receptors stem from a human donor with chronic lymphocytic leukemia. CDR3s leave out the opening cysteine and the closing phenylalanine or tryptophan.

J gene | V gene | CDR3 protein
TRBJ1-2 | TRBV7-8 | ASSLTNIRAFYGYT
TRBJ1-4 | TRBV5-1 | ASSAGLGTGGEKLF
TRBJ1-6 | TRBV6-4 | ASSDQAFYSPLH
TRBJ2-1 | TRBV7-9 | TGNEQF
TRBJ1-3 | TRBV4-3 | ASSQDRVPGNTIY
TRBJ1-1 | TRBV19 | ASRAGGTEAF
TRBJ2-7 | TRBV28 | ASSPSQGQFYEQY
TRBJ1-2 | TRBV5-1 | ASSSRGLGDYGYT
TRBJ1-2 | TRBV9 | ASSAETGAGYGYT
TRBJ1-1 | TRBV5-1 | ASSSGTGIWGTEAF
TRBJ1-2 | TRBV7-2 | ASSSLRLIYGYT